What follows are 25 T cell receptor beta chains derived from one specimen sequenced in a study of CD8+CD57+ T cells in acquired aplastic anemia. Researchers used genomic DNA as the template to profile TCR beta VDJ and CDR3. MiXCR, applied by TCRdb to the reads, yields one record per CDR3 protein. Of around 290,000 distinct CDR3 sequences listed, roughly 53% are singletons. For sequencing, patients were chosen who had shown expansion of CD8+CD57+ cells by flow cytometry. The sample was sorted CD4+, CD8+, or CD8+CD57+ T cells (not recorded which) from PBMCs. These receptors were collected from a human donor with aplastic anemia.

There are many counts of this clonotype. The chain couples TRBV4-2 to TRBJ1-2; 9 bases match TRBD1. The CDR3 totals 18 residues. Unmatched junction bases numbered 14, after V lost 4 bases and J lost 2 bases. Germline CDR1 reads LGHNA; CDR2 reads YNFKEQ. In DNA, the CDR3 is TGTGCCAGCAGCCTGCGCACCTATGGACAGGGGACAAACTATGGCTACACCTTC. This translates into CASSLRTYGQGTNYGYTF.

The V gene is TRBV7-2, the J gene TRBJ1-2, with 7 bases aligning to TRBD1. J was trimmed by 4 bases and V by 6 bases; bases with no gene match: 14. The CDR3 spans 16 residues. Germline values: CDR1 SGHTA, CDR2 FQGNSA. The CDR3 here is CASSYPRQGGVYGYTF. The CDR3 DNA reads TGTGCCAGCAGTTACCCTCGACAGGGCGGGGTCTATGGCTACACCTTC.

V is TRBV5-1 and J is TRBJ1-2; no clear D. V gave up 0 bases and J gave up 0 bases, with 6 bases separating them. Germline CDR1 is SGHRS and CDR2 is YFSETQ. The CDR3 has 14 amino acids. This chain's CDR3 is CASSLDRPNYGYTF. In DNA, the CDR3 is TGCGCCAGCAGCTTGGACAGACCTAACTATGGCTACACCTTC. Full variable domain (outside the CDR3, taken from reference TRBV5-1 and TRBJ1-2): KAGVTQTPRYLIKTRGQQVTLSCSPISGHRSVSWYQQTPGQGLQFLFEYFSETQRNKGNFPGRFSGRQFSNSRSEMNVSTLELGDSALYLCASSLDRPNYGYTFGSGTRLTVV.

The V call is TRBV5-4, the J call TRBJ1-1, with D possibly matching TRBD1 (5 bases). V was clipped by 5 bases and J by 2 bases, with 16 bases between them. The germline CDR1 and CDR2 sequences are SGHNT and YYREEE (reference sequence). The CDR3 is made up of 15 amino acids. For the CDR3, the DNA is TGTGCCAGCAGTTTATCAGGGTCTGGAAACACTGAAGCTTTCTTT. Translated: CASSLSGSGNTEAFF.

This chain joins TRBV5-1 and TRBJ2-3, with D possibly matching TRBD1 (5 bases). This CDR3 has 14 residues. CDR1 and CDR2 (germline): SGHRS, YFSETQ. Trimming took 3 bases from V and 4 from J, leaving 12 bases between them. The CDR3 nucleotides are TGCGCCAGCAGCTCCCGACAGCAGGCAGATACGCAGTATTTT. Its protein is CASSSRQQADTQYF.

V usage is TRBV7-2 and J usage is TRBJ2-7; TRBD2 matches at 7 bases. V trimming: 5 bases; J trimming: 0 bases; junction bases outside the gene matches: 7. Looked up from germline, CDR1 is SGHTA and CDR2 is FQGNSA. The CDR3 spans 15 residues. The CDR3 region has the DNA TGTGCCAGCAGCCGGTACCAGCGGGACTCCTACGAGCAGTACTTC. Residues: CASSRYQRDSYEQYF.

This clonotype was counted many times. This sequence joins TRBV5-1 and TRBJ2-7; no firm D call. The V gene lost 0 bases and the J gene lost 1 base, with 8 bases spanning the gap. Germline V gene lookup returns CDR1 SGHRS and CDR2 YFSETQ. This CDR3 contains 14 residues. CDR3: CASSLESYSYEQYF. Written as DNA, the CDR3 is TGCGCCAGCAGCTTGGAATCTTATTCCTACGAGCAGTACTTC.

The J gene is TRBJ2-7, the V gene TRBV5-1, with TRBD2 as a possible D gene (6 bases). The length of the CDR3 is 15 residues. Germline values: CDR1 SGHRS, CDR2 YFSETQ. The ends were cut back, 0 bases at V and 6 bases at J, with 16 bases in the middle. The CDR3 coding sequence is TGCGCCAGCAGCTTGGAGTCAACCCCGGGGGTCGAGCAGTACTTC. Residues: CASSLESTPGVEQYF.

Points on this clonotype: Mismatch with germline at one junction end may stem from a read error. V gene TRBV7-7 combines with J gene TRBJ2-2; 7 positions agree with TRBD1. Germline CDR1 reads SSHAT; CDR2 reads FNYEAQ (reference sequence). CDR3 length: 14 amino acids. The chain's CDR3 is CASSWTQGTGELFF. CDR3 bases: TGTGCTAGCAGCTGGACACAGGGGACCGGGGAGCTGTTTTTT.

Written as DNA, the CDR3 is TGCAGTGCTACTGCAGGGAGGGAGACCCAGTACTTC. It encodes CSATAGRETQYF. V and J are TRBV20-1 and TRBJ2-5; tentative D call: TRBD2 (6 bases). The germline V and J ends were trimmed by 4 bases and 5 bases, with 11 bases remaining between them. The CDR3 consists of 12 residues. Germline CDR1 reads DFQATT; CDR2 reads SNEGSKA (reference sequence).

CDR3 loop: CASSPLGGSSYNEQFF. Written as DNA, the CDR3 is TGTGCCAGCTCACCATTGGGGGGGTCCTCCTACAATGAGCAGTTCTTC. J is TRBJ2-1 and V is TRBV7-8; 7 bases fit TRBD2. The CDR3 consists of 16 residues. Germline V lookup: CDR1 SGHVS, CDR2 FQNEAQ. V dropped 8 bases and J dropped 0; count of bases not matched to a gene: 10.

This clonotype has only a few counts. The chain combines TRBV6-4 with TRBJ1-6, with D unclear. This CDR3 has 13 amino acids. Deletions cut 4 bases from V and 7 bases from J, with 8 bases between. The germline V gene encodes CDR1 MRHNA and CDR2 SNTAGT. CDR3 bases: TGTGCCAGCAGTGTTCGTGCGAATTCACCCCTCCACTTT. Translation gives CASSVRANSPLHF.

V and J are TRBV19 and TRBJ2-5, with 8 bases matching TRBD2. The CDR3 consists of 15 residues. With V trimmed by 3 bases and J by 6 bases, 9 bases remained unmatched. Looked up from germline, CDR1 is LNHDA and CDR2 is SQIVND (reference sequence). The CDR3 DNA sequence: TGTGCCAGTAGTATTAGCACTAGCGGCATGAAGACCCAGTACTTC. Translated, it gives CASSISTSGMKTQYF.

The table lists this clonotype with many counts. The chain has TRBV12-3 or TRBV12-4 and TRBJ2-1; 12 bases map to TRBD2. The CDR3 consists of 16 residues. V was pared by 5 bases and J by 15 bases, with 17 bases of the junction left unmatched. The CDR3 DNA follows: TGTGCCAGCAGTCCCCGGTTAGGGCTAGCGGGGGGGCAGGGGTTCTTC. Its translation: CASSPRLGLAGGQGFF.

This clonotype was detected a few times. The chain recombines TRBV10-3 with TRBJ1-6; D is perhaps TRBD1 (5 bases). V was trimmed by 4 bases and J by 4 bases, leaving 14 bases between them. The CDR3 is 16 residues long. Germline-derived CDR1 and CDR2 are ENHRY and SYGVKD. CDR3 coding DNA: TGTGCCATCAGTGTATCGGGACTCAAGTATAATTCACCCCTCCACTTT. Translation gives CAISVSGLKYNSPLHF.

J is TRBJ2-7 and V is TRBV20-1; TRBD2 agrees at 9 bases. J gave up 0 bases and V 1 base, and 7 bases lay outside the gene matches. The CDR3 totals 16 residues. Germline values: CDR1 DFQATT, CDR2 SNEGSKA (reference sequence). For the CDR3, the DNA is TGCAGTGCTAGAGCATTAGCGGGGGCTAGCTCCTACGAGCAGTACTTC. Translating gives CSARALAGASSYEQYF.

This rearrangement joins TRBV15 to TRBJ2-1, with 9 bases matching TRBD2. The germline gives CDR1 LNHNV, CDR2 YYDKDF (reference sequence). The length of the CDR3 is 13 residues. The J segment lost 4 bases and the V segment lost 8 bases, leaving 3 bases of the junction unmatched. CDR3 residues: CATALAGYNEQFF. The CDR3, as DNA: TGTGCCACCGCCCTAGCGGGGTACAATGAGCAGTTCTTC.

The CDR3 DNA reads as TGTGCCATCAGAAGACAGGGAAAGAATTCACCCCTCCACTTT. This sequence encodes CAIRRQGKNSPLHF. The chain combines TRBV10-3 with TRBJ1-6; the match to TRBD1 covers 7 bases. Germline trimming cut 6 bases from V and 7 bases from J; bases unmatched to any gene: 6. The CDR3 consists of 14 residues. The germline CDR1 and CDR2 sequences are ENHRY and SYGVKD.

Only a few counts were recorded for this clonotype. The V and J genes are TRBV15 and TRBJ2-5; D may match TRBD1 or TRBD2 (6 bases each). V shed 2 bases and J shed 2 bases, with 9 bases lying between them. This CDR3 has 14 amino acids. The germline CDR1 and CDR2 sequences are LNHNV and YYDKDF (reference sequence). This CDR3 is CATSRRGEQETQYF. The CDR3 DNA reads TGTGCCACCAGCAGAAGGGGGGAACAAGAGACCCAGTACTTC.

This clonotype showed up many times. The germline gene is not matched at one end of the junction; a read error may be the cause. The chain is built from TRBV3-1 and TRBJ2-1; D is unclear. Germline lookup yields CDR1 LGHDT and CDR2 YNNKEL (reference sequence). CDR3 length: 12 residues. Written as DNA, the CDR3 is TGTGCCAGCAGTCAAGCAGGCAGTGAGCAGTTCTTC. It translates to CASSQAGSEQFF.

With respect to this clonotype: The junction differs from germline at one of its ends, possibly a read error. V is TRBV4-1 and J is TRBJ1-4, with D possibly TRBD1 on 5 matching bases. CDR3 length: 14 residues. Germline V gene sequence: CDR1 MGHRA, CDR2 YSYEKL. The CDR3 here is CASTETRGAEKLFF. The CDR3 nucleotides are TGTGCCAGCACCGAAACCCGCGGGGCGGAAAAACTGTTTTTT.

This clonotype has at least ten counts. The chain joins TRBV19 to TRBJ1-2, with a tentative D call TRBD1 (6 bases). The germline gives CDR1 LNHDA, CDR2 SQIVND (reference sequence). Trimming pared 4 bases from V and 3 bases from J, leaving 21 bases between. There are 17 residues in the CDR3. Here the CDR3 DNA reads TGTGCCAGTAGTAGAAGGACGGGGCAGGGGAAGGACTATGGCTACACCTTC. It encodes CASSRRTGQGKDYGYTF.

Of note for this clonotype: The junction and the germline gene differ at one end; a read error may be behind it. The gene calls are TRBV9 and TRBJ2-1; possibly TRBD1 or TRBD2 for D (5 bases each). The CDR3 is 16 residues long. Germline V gives CDR1 SGDLS, CDR2 YYNGEE. For the CDR3, the DNA is TGTGCCAGCAGCGACCCACCCGGGACGGAATACAATGAGCAGTCCTTC. Encoded protein: CASSDPPGTEYNEQSF.

V gene TRBV10-3 combines with J gene TRBJ2-7; the D gene is possibly TRBD1 (5 bases). Trimming cost V 8 bases and J 0 bases, with 14 bases left between them. The germline CDR1 and CDR2 sequences are ENHRY and SYGVKD. This CDR3 spans 14 amino acids. The CDR3 DNA is TGTGCCATCGACCCTGGGGCAAGCTCCTACGAGCAGTACTTC. It translates to CAIDPGASSYEQYF.

This clonotype was counted many times. The chain joins TRBV19 to TRBJ2-5; no clear D. Per germline, CDR1 LNHDA and CDR2 SQIVND (reference sequence). With 1 base removed from V and 4 bases from J, the gap between germline ends came to 10 bases. This CDR3 is 14 amino acids long. The CDR3 nucleotides read TGTGCCAGTAGTATAGGGGGTTTTGGAGAGACCCAGTACTTC. This translates into CASSIGGFGETQYF.